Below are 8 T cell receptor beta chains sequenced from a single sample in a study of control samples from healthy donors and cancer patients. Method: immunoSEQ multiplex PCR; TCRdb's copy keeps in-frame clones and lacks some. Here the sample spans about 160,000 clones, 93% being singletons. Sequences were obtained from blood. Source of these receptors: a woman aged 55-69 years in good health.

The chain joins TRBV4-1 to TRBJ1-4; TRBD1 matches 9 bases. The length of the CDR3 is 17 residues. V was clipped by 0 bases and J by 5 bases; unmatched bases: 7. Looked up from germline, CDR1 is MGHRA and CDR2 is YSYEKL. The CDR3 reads CASSQDPSGTGNEKLFF. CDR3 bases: TGCGCCAGCAGCCAAGACCCCTCCGGGACAGGGAATGAAAAACTGTTTTTT.

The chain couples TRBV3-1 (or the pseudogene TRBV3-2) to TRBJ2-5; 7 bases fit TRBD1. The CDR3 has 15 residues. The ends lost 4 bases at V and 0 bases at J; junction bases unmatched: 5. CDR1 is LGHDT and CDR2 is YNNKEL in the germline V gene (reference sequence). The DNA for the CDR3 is TGTGCCAGCAGCCGTCCGACAGGGAACCAAGAGACCCAGTACTTC. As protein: CASSRPTGNQETQYF.

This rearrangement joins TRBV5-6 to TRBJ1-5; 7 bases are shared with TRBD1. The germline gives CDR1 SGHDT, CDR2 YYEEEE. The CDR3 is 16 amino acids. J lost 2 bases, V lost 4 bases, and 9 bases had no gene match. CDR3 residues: CASSRERQGGNQPQHF. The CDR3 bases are TGTGCCAGCAGCCGAGAAAGACAGGGTGGCAATCAGCCCCAGCATTTT.

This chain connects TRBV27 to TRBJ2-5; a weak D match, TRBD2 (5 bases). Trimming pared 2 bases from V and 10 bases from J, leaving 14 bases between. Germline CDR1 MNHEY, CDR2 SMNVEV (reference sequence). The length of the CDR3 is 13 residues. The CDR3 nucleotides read TGTGCCAGCAGTTTAGGTCGATTGGAGGTCCAGTACTTC. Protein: CASSLGRLEVQYF.

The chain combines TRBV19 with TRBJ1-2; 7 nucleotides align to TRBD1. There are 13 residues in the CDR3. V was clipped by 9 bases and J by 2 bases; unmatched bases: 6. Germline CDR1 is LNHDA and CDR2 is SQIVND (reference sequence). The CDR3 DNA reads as TGTGCCAGCTACAGGGGAGGAAACTATGGCTACACCTTC. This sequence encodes CASYRGGNYGYTF.

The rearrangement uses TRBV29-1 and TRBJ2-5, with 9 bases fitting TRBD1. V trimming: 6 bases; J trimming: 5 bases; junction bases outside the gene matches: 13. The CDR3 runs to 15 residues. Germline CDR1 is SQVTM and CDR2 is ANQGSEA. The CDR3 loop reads CSVVTGGARRETQYF. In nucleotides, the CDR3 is TGCAGCGTCGTAACAGGGGGCGCTAGGAGGGAGACCCAGTACTTC. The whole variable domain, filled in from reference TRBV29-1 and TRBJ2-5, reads SAVISQKPSRDICQRGTSLTIQCQVDSQVTMMFWYRQQPGQSLTLIATANQGSEATYESGFVIDKFPISRPNLTFSTLTVSNMSPEDSSIYLCSVVTGGARRETQYFGPGTRLLVL.

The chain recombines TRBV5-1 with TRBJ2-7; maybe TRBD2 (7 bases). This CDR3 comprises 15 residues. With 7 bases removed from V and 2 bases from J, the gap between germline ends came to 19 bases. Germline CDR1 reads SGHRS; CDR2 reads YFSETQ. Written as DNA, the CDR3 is TGCGCCAGCGCTGAACAGGGCGGGGGAGCCTACGAGCAGTACTTC. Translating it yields CASAEQGGGAYEQYF.

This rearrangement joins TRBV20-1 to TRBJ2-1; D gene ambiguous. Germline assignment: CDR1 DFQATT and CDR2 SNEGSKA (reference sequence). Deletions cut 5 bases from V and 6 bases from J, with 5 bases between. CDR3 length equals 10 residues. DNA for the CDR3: TGCAGTGCTCTAAGCAATGAGCAGTTCTTC. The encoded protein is CSALSNEQFF.